This T cell receptor beta chain was sequenced in a study of cytomegalovirus exposure and HLA in healthy donors. 13 Jbeta primers and 60 Vbeta primers were used for the PCR. The data were produced by immunoSEQ multiplex PCR, yet TCRdb's version contains in-frame clones alone and is incomplete. The sample lists roughly 98,000 clones, about 78% occurring once. This CDR3 has 16 amino acids. Trimming at V came to 5 bases and at J to 2 bases, leaving 7 bases not matched to a gene. Germline V gene data show CDR1 as SEHNR and CDR2 as FQNEAQ (reference sequence). The source is a middle-aged man in good health and CMV-seronegative. This sequence joins TRBV7-9 and TRBJ2-1, with TRBD2 matching 9 bases. The specimen was PBMCs. Here the CDR3 reads CASSRRLAETYNEQFF. The CDR3 DNA follows: TGTGCCAGCAGCCGCAGACTAGCGGAAACCTACAATGAGCAGTTCTTC.